Detailed here is one T cell receptor beta chain. What it binds is unknown. Germline-derived CDR1 and CDR2 are MNHEY and SVGEGT. The CDR3 is 14 amino acids. J was trimmed by 2 bases and V by 5 bases; bases with no gene match: 5. The data were taken from a study of blood T cells in healthy people across ages. At the level of the study: Capturing about one barcoded beta molecule per two T cells was achieved by template switching. Study-wide findings and caveats: Higher diversity and more naive CD4+ cells were features of long-lived donors, compared to aged donors.

Isolated PBMCs totaled at least 7 million in each sample. The extraction recovered at least 5.5 micrograms of total RNA per sample. A J-beta primer mix and a sample-barcoded 5' primer were used in a second PCR of roughly 6 to 11 cycles. TCRdb reprocessed the 5' RACE reads with MiXCR, giving one entry per CDR3 protein. The table includes over 1,500,000 distinct CDR3 sequences, around 40% detected once. The chain has TRBV6-2 or TRBV6-3 and TRBJ1-2, with 7 nucleotides matching TRBD1. The specimen sequenced was blood. The TCR originated in a human donor in good health. The CDR3 DNA follows: TGTGCCAGCAGTAATCGGGACAGCAACTATGGCTACACCTTC. It is translated as CASSNRDSNYGYTF.